The 6 T cell receptor beta chains reported below all come from one sample, sequenced in a study of lymphopenia after photon versus proton radiotherapy. This table comes from immunoSEQ multiplex PCR, and its TCRdb copy is limited to in-frame clones, with some not included. The sample includes about 5,000 clones, 88% of them seen just once. The sample in question was peripheral blood, obtained from a patient treated with photon-based radiotherapy. These receptors came from a man between 25 and 39 years old with gastric cancer.

This clone has a single count. The V gene is TRBV5-4, the J gene TRBJ2-3, with D hard to call. The CDR3 covers 13 residues. The V and J ends lost 0 bases and 1 base respectively, with 3 bases between them. The germline CDR1 and CDR2 sequences are SGHNT and YYREEE (reference sequence). The CDR3 nucleotides are TGTGCCAGCAGCTTGGACGGCACAGATACGCAGTATTTT. Translated, it gives CASSLDGTDTQYF. The entire variable domain, with the rest obtained from reference TRBV5-4 and TRBJ2-3, is as follows: ETGVTQSPTHLIKTRGQQVTLRCSSQSGHNTVSWYQQALGQGPQFIFQYYREEENGRGNFPPRFSGLQFPNYSSELNVNALELDDSALYLCASSLDGTDTQYFGPGTRLTVL.

The V call is TRBV19, the J call TRBJ2-2, with TRBD2 matching 11 bases. Germline V gives CDR1 LNHDA, CDR2 SQIVND (reference sequence). The trim removed 3 bases at V and 7 bases at J, leaving 10 bases unmatched. The CDR3 extends over 17 amino acids. The CDR3 spells CASSISLAGGWDGELFF. CDR3 in DNA: TGTGCCAGTAGTATTAGCCTAGCGGGAGGTTGGGACGGGGAGCTGTTTTTT.

The gene calls are TRBV6-1 and TRBJ2-2; possibly TRBD1 for D (5 bases). V was shortened by 8 bases and J by 4 bases, with 14 bases between the two germline ends. The CDR3 has 14 amino acids. CDR1 is MNHNS, CDR2 SASEGT, per germline. The CDR3 coding sequence is TGTGCCAGCCAGGGAAGCCATCTCACCGGGGAGCTGTTTTTT. Protein product: CASQGSHLTGELFF.

The V gene is TRBV11-2, the J gene TRBJ1-5; D unresolved. The CDR3 totals 14 residues. With 1 base removed from V and 7 bases from J, the gap between germline ends came to 11 bases. Germline CDR1 SGHAT, CDR2 FQNNGV. CDR3: CASSLGTPGQPQHF. The CDR3 DNA is TGTGCCAGCAGCTTAGGGACGCCAGGACAGCCCCAGCATTTT.

The J gene is TRBJ2-3, the V gene TRBV5-4; 8 bases agree with TRBD1. The J segment lost 0 bases and the V segment lost 4 bases, leaving 1 base of the junction unmatched. CDR3 length equals 14 residues. Germline V gene data show CDR1 as SGHNT and CDR2 as YYREEE (reference sequence). The CDR3 here is CASSRQGSTDTQYF. In DNA, the CDR3 is TGTGCCAGCAGCCGACAGGGGAGCACAGATACGCAGTATTTT.

V gene TRBV13 combines with J gene TRBJ2-1; TRBD2 matches 14 bases. The trim removed 4 bases at V and 4 bases at J, leaving 12 bases unmatched. Germline loops: CDR1 PRHDT, CDR2 FYEKMQ (reference sequence). The CDR3 runs 19 residues. The CDR3 nucleotides read TGTGCCAGCAGCTCGGGACTAGCGGGAGCGCCCTCCCTTTACAATGAGCAGTTCTTC. Amino acids: CASSSGLAGAPSLYNEQFF.